This T cell receptor beta chain was sequenced during a study of metastatic and nonmetastatic thyroid tumors. On the study more broadly: Across blood and tumor or nodule tissue, repertoires from malignant and benign thyroid patients were compared with one another.

Study-wide points: The reported finding was significantly higher TCR beta diversity in malignant thyroid tumors relative to benign nodules, in blood and tumor.

Per the study methods: To classify distant metastasis in papillary thyroid cancer, a model was built from CDR3 differences across clinicopathological groups. MiXCR reprocessed the PCR reads for TCRdb. V and J calls and clone size were set by TCRdb, not the authors. Here the sample spans roughly 75,000 clones, approximately 12% being singletons. Every patient underwent thyroid surgery untreated. This clone showed up many times. Its target is unknown. The V and J ends lost 6 bases and 5 bases respectively, with 17 bases between them. The CDR3 has 15 amino acids. Germline CDR1 and CDR2: SNHLY and FYNNEI. The V call is TRBV2, the J call TRBJ2-1; weak D call: TRBD2 (5 bases). The TCR originated in a female donor with papillary thyroid cancer or a benign thyroid nodule (not recorded which). Some clones in this sample may be carry-over from other donors' samples. The sample taken for sequencing was tumor tissue. CDR3 in DNA: TGTGCCAGCAGCATCCCCCGGGGAACGGACAATGAGCAGTTCTTC. Its translation is CASSIPRGTDNEQFF.